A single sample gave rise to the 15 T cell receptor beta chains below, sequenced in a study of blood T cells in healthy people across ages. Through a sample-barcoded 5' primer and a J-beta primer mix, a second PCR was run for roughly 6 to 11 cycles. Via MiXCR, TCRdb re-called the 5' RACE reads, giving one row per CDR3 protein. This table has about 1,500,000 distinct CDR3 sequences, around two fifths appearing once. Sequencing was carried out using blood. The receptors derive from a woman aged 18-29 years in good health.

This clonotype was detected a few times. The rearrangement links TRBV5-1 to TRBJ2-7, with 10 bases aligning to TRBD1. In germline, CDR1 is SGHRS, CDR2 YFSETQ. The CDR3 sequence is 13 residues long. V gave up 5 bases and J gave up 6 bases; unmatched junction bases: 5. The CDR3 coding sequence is TGCGCCAGCAGTTGGACAGGGGGAAGCGAGCAGTACTTC. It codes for CASSWTGGSEQYF. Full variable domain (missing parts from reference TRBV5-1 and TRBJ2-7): KAGVTQTPRYLIKTRGQQVTLSCSPISGHRSVSWYQQTPGQGLQFLFEYFSETQRNKGNFPGRFSGRQFSNSRSEMNVSTLELGDSALYLCASSWTGGSEQYFGPGTRLTVT.

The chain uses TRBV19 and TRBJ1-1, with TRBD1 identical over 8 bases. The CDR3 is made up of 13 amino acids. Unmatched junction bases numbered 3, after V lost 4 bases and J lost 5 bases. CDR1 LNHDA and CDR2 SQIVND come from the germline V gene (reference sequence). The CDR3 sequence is CASSTWTGTEAFF. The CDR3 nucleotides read TGTGCCAGTAGTACCTGGACAGGGACTGAAGCTTTCTTT.

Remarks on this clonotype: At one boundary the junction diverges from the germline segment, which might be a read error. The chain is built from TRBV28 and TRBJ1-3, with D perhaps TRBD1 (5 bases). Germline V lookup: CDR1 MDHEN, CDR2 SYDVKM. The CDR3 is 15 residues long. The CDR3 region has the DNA TGTCCCAGCAGTGTAGGGACGGGGAACGAAAACACCATATATTTT. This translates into CPSSVGTGNENTIYF.

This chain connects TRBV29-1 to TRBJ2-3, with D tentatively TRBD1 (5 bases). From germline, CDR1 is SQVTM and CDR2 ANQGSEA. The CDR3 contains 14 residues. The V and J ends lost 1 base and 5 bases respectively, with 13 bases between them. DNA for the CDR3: TGCAGCGTTGAAGGGGGCGCAACGGAAGATACGCAGTATTTT. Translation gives CSVEGGATEDTQYF.

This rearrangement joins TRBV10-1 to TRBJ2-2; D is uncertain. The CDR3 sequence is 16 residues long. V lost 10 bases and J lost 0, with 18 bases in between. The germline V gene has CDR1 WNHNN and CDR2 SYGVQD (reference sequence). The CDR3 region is CATGRLGLANTGELFF. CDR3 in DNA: TGCGCCACCGGGCGTTTAGGCCTCGCGAACACCGGGGAGCTGTTTTTT.

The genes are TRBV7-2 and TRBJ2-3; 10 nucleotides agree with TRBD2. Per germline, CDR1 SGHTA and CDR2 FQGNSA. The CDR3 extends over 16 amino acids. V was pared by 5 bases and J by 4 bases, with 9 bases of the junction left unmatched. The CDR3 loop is CASSGLSGGLSDTQYF. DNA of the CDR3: TGTGCCAGCAGCGGGCTTAGCGGGGGGTTGTCAGATACGCAGTATTTT.

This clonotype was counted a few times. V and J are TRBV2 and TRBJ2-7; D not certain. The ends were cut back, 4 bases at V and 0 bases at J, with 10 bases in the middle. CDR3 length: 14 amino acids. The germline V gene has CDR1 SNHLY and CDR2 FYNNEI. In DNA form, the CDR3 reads TGTGCCAGCAGTGGGTCAGGCTTCTCCTACGAGCAGTACTTC. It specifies CASSGSGFSYEQYF.

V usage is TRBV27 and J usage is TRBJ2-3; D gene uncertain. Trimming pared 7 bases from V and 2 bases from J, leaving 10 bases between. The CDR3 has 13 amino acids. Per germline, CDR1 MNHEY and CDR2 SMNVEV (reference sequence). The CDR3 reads CASKGPPTDTQYF. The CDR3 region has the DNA TGTGCCAGCAAAGGACCTCCCACAGATACGCAGTATTTT.

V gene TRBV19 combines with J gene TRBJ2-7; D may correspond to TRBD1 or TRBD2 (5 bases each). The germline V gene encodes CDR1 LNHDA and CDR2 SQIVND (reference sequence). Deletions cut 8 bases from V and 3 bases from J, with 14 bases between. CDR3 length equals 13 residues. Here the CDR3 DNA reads TGTGCCAGTGCGTACGGGGCTAACTACGAGCAGTACTTC. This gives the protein CASAYGANYEQYF. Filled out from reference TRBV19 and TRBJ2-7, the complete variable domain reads DGGITQSPKYLFRKEGQNVTLSCEQNLNHDAMYWYRQDPGQGLRLIYYSQIVNDFQKGDIAEGYSVSREKKESFPLTVTSAQKNPTAFYLCASAYGANYEQYFGPGTRLTVT.

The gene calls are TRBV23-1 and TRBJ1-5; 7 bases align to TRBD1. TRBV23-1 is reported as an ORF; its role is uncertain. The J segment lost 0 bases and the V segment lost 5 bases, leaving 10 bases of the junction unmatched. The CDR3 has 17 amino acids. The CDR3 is CASSGRDSKYSNQPQHF. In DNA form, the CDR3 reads TGCGCCAGCAGTGGACGGGACAGCAAATATAGCAATCAGCCCCAGCATTTT.

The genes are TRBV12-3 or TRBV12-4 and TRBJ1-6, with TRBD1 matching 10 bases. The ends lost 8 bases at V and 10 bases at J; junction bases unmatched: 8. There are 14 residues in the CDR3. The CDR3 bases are TGTGCCAGCGGCCAGACAGGGGGCGGCTCACCCCTCCACTTT. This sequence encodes CASGQTGGGSPLHF.

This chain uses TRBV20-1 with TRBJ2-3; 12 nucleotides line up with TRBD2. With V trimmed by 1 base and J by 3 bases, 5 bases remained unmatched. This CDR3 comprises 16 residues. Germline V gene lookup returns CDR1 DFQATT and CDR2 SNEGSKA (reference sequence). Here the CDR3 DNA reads TGCAGTGCTAGAGTTTGGACTAGCGGGGTAACAGATACGCAGTATTTT. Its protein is CSARVWTSGVTDTQYF.

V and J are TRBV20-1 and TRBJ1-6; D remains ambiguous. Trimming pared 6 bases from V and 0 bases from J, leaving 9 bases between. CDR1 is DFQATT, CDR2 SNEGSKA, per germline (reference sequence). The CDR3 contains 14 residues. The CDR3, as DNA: TGCAGTGCCGTCACGAGCTCCTATAATTCACCCCTCCACTTT. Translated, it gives CSAVTSSYNSPLHF.

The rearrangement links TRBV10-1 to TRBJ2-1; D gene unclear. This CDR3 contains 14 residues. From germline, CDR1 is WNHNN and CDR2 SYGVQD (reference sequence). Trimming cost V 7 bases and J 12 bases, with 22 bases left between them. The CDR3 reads CASTPSWVSYGQFF. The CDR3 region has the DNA TGCGCCAGCACCCCGAGCTGGGTGTCTTATGGGCAGTTCTTC.

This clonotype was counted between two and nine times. This CDR3 reads CASRPPRWGGGYTF. The CDR3 coding sequence is TGTGCCAGCAGACCCCCGAGGTGGGGCGGTGGCTACACCTTC. The chain couples TRBV12-3 or TRBV12-4 to TRBJ1-2, with D tentatively TRBD1 (5 bases). CDR3 length equals 14 residues. V was pared by 6 bases and J by 7 bases, with 18 bases between.